This TCR beta chain was identified during a study of T cells in Graves' hyperthyroidism and ophthalmopathy. Germline CDR1 reads MNHNS; CDR2 reads SASEGT. V was clipped by 8 bases and J by 3 bases, with 16 bases between them. The CDR3 consists of 15 residues. At least 3 on the Clinical Activity Score was recorded for ophthalmopathy patients, who also had NOSPECS grade at least 4 and duration under 3 months. What was amplified from RNA transcripts were TCR beta CDR3 regions. The HTBI set primed first-round TCR CDR3 RT-PCR. TCRdb ran MiXCR on the multiplex PCR reads and lists one entry per CDR3 protein. The data hold hundreds of thousands of distinct CDR3 sequences, with more than 15% observed a single time.

J is TRBJ1-4 and V is TRBV6-1, with a tentative D call TRBD1 (5 bases). Specimen: blood. This TCR derives from a woman aged 35 to 49 with Graves' ophthalmopathy. This CDR3 is CASCVVGAPNEKLFF. The CDR3, as DNA: TGTGCCAGCTGCGTCGTAGGGGCGCCTAATGAAAAACTGTTTTTT.